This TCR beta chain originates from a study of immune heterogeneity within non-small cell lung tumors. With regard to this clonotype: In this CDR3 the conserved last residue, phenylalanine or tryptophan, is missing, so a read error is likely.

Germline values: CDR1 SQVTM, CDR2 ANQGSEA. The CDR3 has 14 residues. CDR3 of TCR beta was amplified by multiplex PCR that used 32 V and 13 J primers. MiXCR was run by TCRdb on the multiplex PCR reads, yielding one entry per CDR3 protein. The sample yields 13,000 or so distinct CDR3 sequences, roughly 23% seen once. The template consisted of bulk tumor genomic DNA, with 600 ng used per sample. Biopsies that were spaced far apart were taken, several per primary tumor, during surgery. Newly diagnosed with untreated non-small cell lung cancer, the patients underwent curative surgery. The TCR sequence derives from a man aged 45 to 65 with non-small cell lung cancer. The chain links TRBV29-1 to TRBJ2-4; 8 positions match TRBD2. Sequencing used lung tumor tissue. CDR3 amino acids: CIAGAGLAENIQYL. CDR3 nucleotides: TGCATCGCGGGGGCTGGACTAGCAGAGAACATTCAGTACTTG.